This T cell receptor beta chain was captured in a study of STAT5B mutations in CD4+ large granular lymphocyte leukemia. Study-wide points: CD4-sorted patient repertoires seemed more clonal than healthy CD4+ repertoires. Compared with healthy controls (2/35), patient top clones favored TRBV06 (8/27).

This clone has just a few counts. What it binds is unknown. In germline, CDR1 is SGHTA, CDR2 FQGNSA. This CDR3 contains 15 residues. V lost 5 bases to trimming and J lost 0 bases, with 11 bases between them. Sequencing was at survey level. Source study methods: A productive frequency of 2.59 x 10-5 was the lowest detectable. Generated by immunoSEQ multiplex PCR, the TCRdb table keeps only in-frame clones and is missing some. V, J and clone size derive from that table, while D and trimming were established from the DNA sequence. The sample has about 30,000 clones, 76% seen once; the top ten hold roughly 1.9%.

V is TRBV7-2 and J is TRBJ1-3, with D tentatively TRBD1 (6 bases). This TCR was sampled from a human donor in good health. Specimen: CD4+ T cells from blood buffy coats. The CDR3 DNA sequence: TGTGCCAGCAGCCCGCGGGACAACTCTGGAAACACCATATATTTT. It yields the protein CASSPRDNSGNTIYF.